Below are 17 T cell receptor beta chains sequenced from a single sample in a study of OX40 agonist ivuxolimab in advanced cancers. Libraries were prepared through the immunoSEQ multiplex PCR assay. Entries here come from immuneACCESS through TCRdb and include only in-frame sequences with V and J called. Some clones fail to appear in such tables; in the studies checked, an unresolved V gene covers under half of the shortfall, and the cause of the remainder is unknown. This sample holds around 30,000 clones; about 89% were observed only once. Roughly a tenth of the sample belongs to the ten largest clones. The source was CD4+ or CD8+ T cells sorted from blood, collected in a trial of the OX40 agonist ivuxolimab. The receptors stem from an adult with an advanced solid tumor such as melanoma, head and neck, liver or kidney cancer.

The chain uses TRBV19 and TRBJ1-4; D is unclear. CDR3 size: 18 residues. Trimming stripped 8 bases from V and 0 bases from J, with 22 bases between. Per the germline V gene, CDR1 is LNHDA and CDR2 is SQIVND (reference sequence). The CDR3 nucleotides are TGTGCCAGTGGGCGTCCCCTCCGGAAATATACAACTAATGAAAAACTGTTTTTT. It encodes CASGRPLRKYTTNEKLFF.

The chain joins TRBV4-2 to TRBJ1-5; D not certain. Germline values: CDR1 LGHNA, CDR2 YNFKEQ. V lost 0 bases to trimming and J lost 4 bases, with 7 bases between them. The CDR3 is 14 residues long. This chain's CDR3 is CASSQDRSNQPQHF. The CDR3, as DNA: TGTGCCAGCAGCCAAGACAGGAGTAATCAGCCCCAGCATTTT.

This chain connects TRBV27 to TRBJ2-1; 7 nucleotides align to TRBD1. Per the germline V gene, CDR1 is MNHEY and CDR2 is SMNVEV (reference sequence). The CDR3 length is 15 residues. V lost 2 bases, J lost 4 bases, and 5 bases stayed unmatched. In nucleotides, the CDR3 is TGTGCCAGCAGTTTAGACAGGGACGAGTACAATGAGCAGTTCTTC. Protein sequence: CASSLDRDEYNEQFF.

This clone was detected once. The chain carries TRBV11-1 and TRBJ2-6; no definite D call. The CDR3 totals 15 residues. Trimming shortened V by 2 bases and J by 0 bases, and 5 bases separated the two germline ends. The germline V gene encodes CDR1 SGHAT and CDR2 FQDESV (reference sequence). Here the CDR3 reads CASSLITSGANVLTF. In nucleotides, the CDR3 is TGTGCCAGCAGCTTAATAACCTCTGGGGCCAACGTCCTGACTTTC.

The chain joins TRBV7-6 to TRBJ1-1, with a weak D call TRBD1 (5 bases). Trimming pared 5 bases from V and 0 bases from J, leaving 13 bases between. The length of the CDR3 is 15 residues. CDR1 is SGHVS, CDR2 FNYEAQ, per germline. The CDR3 coding sequence is TGTGCCAGCAGCGGGGACTACAGAATGAACACTGAAGCTTTCTTT. The encoded protein is CASSGDYRMNTEAFF. Full variable domain (missing parts from reference TRBV7-6 and TRBJ1-1): GAGVSQSPRYKVTKRGQDVALRCDPISGHVSLYWYRQALGQGPEFLTYFNYEAQQDKSGLPNDRFSAERPEGSISTLTIQRTEQRDSAMYRCASSGDYRMNTEAFFGQGTRLTVV.

V is TRBV6-1 and J is TRBJ1-2; no firm D call. Germline V gives CDR1 MNHNS, CDR2 SASEGT. V shed 0 bases and J shed 3 bases, with 20 bases lying between them. This CDR3 comprises 18 residues. Written as DNA, the CDR3 is TGTGCCAGCAGTGAAGCGTCCAATCCCCAACGAGGCTACTATGGCTACACCTTC. The encoded protein is CASSEASNPQRGYYGYTF.

This chain connects TRBV2 to TRBJ2-1; 10 bases match TRBD2. With 4 bases clipped from V and 3 bases from J, the junction kept 3 bases outside the gene matches. Looked up from germline, CDR1 is SNHLY and CDR2 is FYNNEI. This CDR3 has 15 residues. The CDR3: CASSGTSGVYNEQFF. The CDR3, as DNA: TGTGCCAGCAGTGGAACTAGCGGGGTCTACAATGAGCAGTTCTTC.

The V and J genes are TRBV19 and TRBJ2-3; the D gene is possibly TRBD1 (6 bases). Trimming pared 6 bases from V and 0 bases from J, leaving 13 bases between. Germline CDR1 LNHDA, CDR2 SQIVND (reference sequence). The CDR3 extends over 15 amino acids. The CDR3 bases are TGTGCCAGTAGAGACAGGTCACCTAGCACAGATACGCAGTATTTT. Its protein is CASRDRSPSTDTQYF.

The rearrangement uses TRBV27 and TRBJ2-5; 11 positions agree with TRBD2. The length of the CDR3 is 15 residues. With 5 bases clipped from V and 2 bases from J, the junction kept 4 bases outside the gene matches. Per the germline V gene, CDR1 is MNHEY and CDR2 is SMNVEV (reference sequence). CDR3: CASSTGLAEQETQYF. The CDR3 bases are TGTGCCAGCAGTACGGGACTAGCGGAACAAGAGACCCAGTACTTC.

Written as DNA, the CDR3 is TGTGCCAGCAGCGCCTCAGGGCCCAGGTTTGGTCAGCCCCAGCATTTT. Translating it yields CASSASGPRFGQPQHF. V gene TRBV7-2 combines with J gene TRBJ1-5; D may be TRBD1 (5 bases). V lost 5 bases to trimming and J lost 6 bases, with 20 bases between them. In germline, CDR1 is SGHTA, CDR2 FQGNSA. This CDR3 has 16 residues.

This clone was seen more than once but under ten times. V is TRBV9 and J is TRBJ1-2, with D unresolved. Germline-derived CDR1 and CDR2 are SGDLS and YYNGEE. The CDR3 runs 13 residues. Trimming removed 4 bases at V and 7 bases at J, with 14 bases between. The CDR3 is CASSPLGRVGYTF. The CDR3 coding sequence is TGTGCCAGCAGCCCTTTAGGGCGGGTTGGCTACACCTTC. Looking up the rest from reference TRBV9 and TRBJ1-2 gives the full variable domain: DSGVTQTPKHLITATGQRVTLRCSPRSGDLSVYWYQQSLDQGLQFLIQYYNGEERAKGNILERFSAQQFPDLHSELNLSSLELGDSALYFCASSPLGRVGYTFGSGTRLTVV.

This clone was observed a few times. The chain carries TRBV30 and TRBJ1-1; D remains ambiguous. This CDR3 spans 13 amino acids. Germline V gene data show CDR1 as GTSNPN and CDR2 as SVGIG (reference sequence). Trimming removed 2 bases from V and 6 bases from J, with 13 bases in between. The CDR3, as DNA: TGTGCCTGGAGTTGGGCCGCCTCGTCTGAAGCTTTCTTT. Encoded protein: CAWSWAASSEAFF.

This chain connects TRBV18 to TRBJ2-3; D is possibly TRBD2 (5 bases). The CDR3 spans 15 residues. Trimming took 3 bases from V and 0 from J, leaving 10 bases between them. The V gene's germline CDR1 is KGHSH and CDR2 LQKENI. In nucleotides, the CDR3 is TGTGCCAGCTCACCCGGAGCGGCTAGCACAGATACGCAGTATTTT. Translating it yields CASSPGAASTDTQYF.

This CDR3 reads CASSQVQGNTEAFF. The CDR3 region has the DNA TGCGCCAGCAGCCAAGTTCAGGGGAACACTGAAGCTTTCTTT. The chain is built from TRBV4-1 and TRBJ1-1; a possible D gene is TRBD1 (5 bases). The ends were cut back, 1 base at V and 1 base at J, with 7 bases in the middle. The CDR3 has 14 amino acids. Germline-derived CDR1 and CDR2 are MGHRA and YSYEKL.

V and J are TRBV7-8 and TRBJ1-2, with 8 bases that match TRBD1. Trimming took 5 bases from V and 5 from J; bases not matched to a gene: 7. Germline CDR1 SGHVS, CDR2 FQNEAQ. This CDR3 spans 14 amino acids. The CDR3 DNA is TGTGCCAGCAGCCTCGCCCAGGGGGCTTATGGCTACACCTTC. Residues: CASSLAQGAYGYTF.

The chain couples TRBV4-1 to TRBJ2-1; 10 nucleotides match TRBD2. The CDR3 runs 15 residues. V was pared by 5 bases and J by 5 bases, with 6 bases of the junction left unmatched. Germline CDR1 and CDR2: MGHRA and YSYEKL. The CDR3 DNA follows: TGCGCCAGCAGCTCCAGCGGGGGGGGTCACAATGAGCAGTTCTTC. It encodes CASSSSGGGHNEQFF.

The chain uses TRBV15 and TRBJ2-1; 11 positions agree with TRBD1. The CDR3 runs to 17 residues. Germline V gene data show CDR1 as LNHNV and CDR2 as YYDKDF (reference sequence). The J segment lost 4 bases and the V segment lost 0 bases, leaving 5 bases of the junction unmatched. The CDR3 is CATSRDLRDRGYNEQFF. The CDR3 DNA is TGTGCCACCAGCAGAGATCTCCGGGACAGGGGGTACAATGAGCAGTTCTTC.